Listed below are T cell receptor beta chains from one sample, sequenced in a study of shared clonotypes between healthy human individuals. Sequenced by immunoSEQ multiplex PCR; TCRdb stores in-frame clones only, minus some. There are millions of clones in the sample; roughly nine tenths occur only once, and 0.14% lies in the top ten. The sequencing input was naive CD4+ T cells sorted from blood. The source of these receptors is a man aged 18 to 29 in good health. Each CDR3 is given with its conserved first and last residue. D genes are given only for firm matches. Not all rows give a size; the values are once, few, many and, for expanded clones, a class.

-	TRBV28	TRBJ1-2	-	TGTGCCAGCAGCCTAATCACGGACTATGGCTACACCTTC	CASSLITDYGYTF
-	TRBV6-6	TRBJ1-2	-	TGTGCCAGCAGTCCACAGGGAAACTATGGCTACACCTTC	CASSPQGNYGYTF
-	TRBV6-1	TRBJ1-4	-	TGTGCCAGCAGCTCCGTACCCGAATCTTGGGAAAAACTGTTTTTT	CASSSVPESWEKLFF
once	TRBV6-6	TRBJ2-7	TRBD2	TGTGCCAGCAGCCCGGGGGCGGGAGGACTCTACGAGCAGTACTTC	CASSPGAGGLYEQYF
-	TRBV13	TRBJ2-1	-	TGTGCCAGCAGCTTATCTCTAGCGAGGCATGAGCAGTTCTTC	CASSLSLARHEQFF
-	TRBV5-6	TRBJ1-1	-	TGTGCCAGCAGCCATGACCTGGTGTTGGTGAACACTGAAGCTTTCTTT	CASSHDLVLVNTEAFF
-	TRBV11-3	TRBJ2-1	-	TGTGCCAGCAGCTTCGGATCGTACAATGAGCAGTTCTTC	CASSFGSYNEQFF
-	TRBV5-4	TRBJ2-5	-	TGTGCCAGCAGTTTCCAGGAGACCCAGTACTTC	CASSFQETQYF
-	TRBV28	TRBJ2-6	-	TGTGCCAGCAGTTTAGGGGCTGGGGCCAACGTCCTGACTTTC	CASSLGAGANVLTF
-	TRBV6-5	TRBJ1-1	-	TGTGCCAGCAGTTACCAGGGGACGGCTTTCTTT	CASSYQGTAFF
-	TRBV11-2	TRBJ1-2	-	TGTGCCAGCAGCTTAGATCACCGGGACAACTATGGCTACACCTTC	CASSLDHRDNYGYTF
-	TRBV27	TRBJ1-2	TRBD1	TGTGCCAGCAGTTGGGGACAGGGCTATGGCTACACCTTC	CASSWGQGYGYTF
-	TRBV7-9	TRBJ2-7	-	TGTGCCAGCCGACCTGGGGGCAAATCCTACGAGCAGTACTTC	CASRPGGKSYEQYF
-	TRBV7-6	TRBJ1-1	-	TGTGCCAGCAAGGGAGGGGCAATGAACACTGAAGCTTTCTTT	CASKGGAMNTEAFF
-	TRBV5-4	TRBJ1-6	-	TGTGCCAGCAGCATGGGACTTATTAATTCACCCCTCCACTTT	CASSMGLINSPLHF
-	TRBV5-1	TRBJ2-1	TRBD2	TGCGCCAGCAGCTTGGCCGGGACTAGCGGTAGCTCCTACAATGAGCAGTTCTTC	CASSLAGTSGSSYNEQFF
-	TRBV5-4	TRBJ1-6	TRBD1	TGTGCCAGCAGCCCCGGCAGGGGGCTTTCACCCCTCCACTTT	CASSPGRGLSPLHF
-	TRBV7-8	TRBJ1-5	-	TGTGCCAGCAGCTTCCAAGGGGTAAACAATCAGCCCCAGCATTTT	CASSFQGVNNQPQHF
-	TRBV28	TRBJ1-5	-	TGTGCCAGCAGTTCCCGGGGATGGGATCAGCCCCAGCATTTT	CASSSRGWDQPQHF
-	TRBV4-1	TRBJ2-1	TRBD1	TGCGCCAGCAGCGATCCTGGGACAGGGAAGAAGGGGAATGAGCAGTTCTTC	CASSDPGTGKKGNEQFF
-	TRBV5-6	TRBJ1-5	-	TGTGCCAGCAGCTCAACGCTAAATCAGCCCCAGCATTTT	CASSSTLNQPQHF
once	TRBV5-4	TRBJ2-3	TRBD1	TGTGCCAGCAGCTTGGATGGGACGGGACAGGGGCCAGATACGCAGTATTTT	CASSLDGTGQGPDTQYF
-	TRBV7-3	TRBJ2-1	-	TGTGCCAGCAGCTTAAAGGGGGGCGCCTACAATGAGCAGTTCTTC	CASSLKGGAYNEQFF